The present TCR beta chain was sequenced within a study of tissue T cells after allogeneic stem cell transplantation (dated 2022 in TCRdb). Regarding the research as a whole: Six to eight adult allo-HCT recipients with steroid-refractory GVHD were prospectively enrolled in a research-autopsy study over an approximately 3-year period. Five GVHD patients had pre-transplant PBMCs available, and those PBMCs were of recipient origin. Gastrointestinal GVHD was present in all GVHD patients, each of whom received several lines of GVHD-directed therapy, and 5 or 6 of these patients also had skin involvement. The human arm was a prospective observational study without blinding or randomization. Using research autopsies of patients with and without GVHD, plus mouse models of GVHD, the study profiled TCR beta repertoires across many tissues. For viably preserved blood and marrow, CD3+ T cells were flow-sorted when cell numbers allowed; smaller samples underwent direct DNA extraction. Every GVHD patient got a graft from a donor, with a handful of grafts unmodified and three CD34-selected to deplete T cells.

The paper as a whole reports these results and caveats: Which tissue TCRs were alloreactive or antigen-specific was not determined in the study, and some of the clones might have been host cells that persisted. Only a few T cell clones appeared in more than one patient, yet motif-based clustering showed tissue-specific repertoire signatures that were shared between patients. Within patients, how anatomically similar tissues were was a major factor shaping TCR repertoire composition, regardless of disease or transplant status. In both patients and mice, only a limited portion of the TCR repertoire detected in tissues was captured by blood and spleen T cells. The patient cohort was small and clinically heterogeneous, and sampling depth was acknowledged as a limitation.

Via the germline V gene, CDR1 is LGHNA and CDR2 YSLEER. Counted from cysteine to phenylalanine, this CDR3 has 16 amino acids. Just CDR3 DNA is preserved here, 48 bases in frame from base 1. V and J are truncated by 1 base and 1 base respectively, leaving an intervening sequence of 14 bases. This sample's time point label indicates: recipient (host-origin) PBMCs collected before allo-HCT. Preparation of the library involved the immunoSEQ multiplex PCR assay. TCRbeta CDR3 sequencing was done by Adaptive Biotechnologies at survey depth, reporting CDR3 sequences, V/J genes, productive frequency and template counts. TCR beta CDR3 regions were amplified from genomic DNA instead of RNA. Turning to the authors' computational methods: Jensen-Shannon divergence was used to quantify pairwise repertoire overlap between tissues, with a value of 1 indicating complete divergence and a value of 0 indicating identical repertoires. Tissues were clustered by single-linkage agglomerative hierarchical clustering of pairwise JSD values and displayed as dendrograms. GLIPH2 was run on all patient samples with simulation_depth 1000, kmer_min_depth 3, cdr3_length_cutoff 8, keeping groups with more than two unique CDR3s. A standardized tissue-overlap score extrapolated Jaccard GLIPH-group overlap across patients to a standard repertoire size of 1000 clones. Linear mixed-effect models, with tissue as a fixed effect and individual as a random effect, were used to test how diversity related to clinical or experimental variables. TCRdb stores this immuneACCESS table with in-frame sequences only. Part of the clones is absent; in the studies checked, under half of the shortfall reflects unresolved V genes, and no reason is known for the rest. V and J calls and clone size are copied from that table; D and trimming were computed from the DNA. The sample includes 35,000 to 50,000 clones, with about nine tenths observed a single time. Clones ranked in the top ten supply over 3% of the sample.

A word on this clone: No antigen is known for it. No base quality information exists; no much larger clone differs at one position.

Here the sequenced sample was blood, taken before transplantation. This clonotype was sampled from a woman between 35 and 75 years old who later had graft-versus-host disease after an allogeneic stem cell transplant. The chain links TRBV4-3 with TRBJ2-7; the D gene assignment is perhaps TRBD1 or TRBD2, with each matching 5 bases. CDR3 region: CASSQGGAGHSYEQYF. The bases read TGCGCCAGCAGCCAAGGAGGGGCAGGGCATTCCTACGAGCAGTACTTC.